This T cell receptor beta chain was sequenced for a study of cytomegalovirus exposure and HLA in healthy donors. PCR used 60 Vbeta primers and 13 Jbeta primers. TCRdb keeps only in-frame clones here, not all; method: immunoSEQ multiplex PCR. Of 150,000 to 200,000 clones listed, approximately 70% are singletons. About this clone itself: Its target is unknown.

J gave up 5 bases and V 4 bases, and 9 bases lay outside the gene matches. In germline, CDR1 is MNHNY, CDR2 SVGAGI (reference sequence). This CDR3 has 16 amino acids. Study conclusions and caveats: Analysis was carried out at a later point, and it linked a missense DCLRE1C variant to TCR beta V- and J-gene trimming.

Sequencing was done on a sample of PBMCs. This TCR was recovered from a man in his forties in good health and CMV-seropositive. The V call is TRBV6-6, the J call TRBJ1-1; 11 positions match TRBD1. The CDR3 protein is CASSSDRGQSATEAFF. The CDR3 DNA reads TGTGCCAGCAGTTCGGACAGGGGGCAATCGGCAACTGAAGCTTTCTTT.